This T cell receptor (beta chain) was obtained from a study of CD8 T cells in Susac syndrome. When the RNA was reverse transcribed, random hexamers were used with an input of roughly 0.45 to 1 ug. TCRdb reprocessed the immunoSEQ multiplex PCR reads with MiXCR, giving one entry per CDR3 protein. Here the sample spans approximately 300,000 distinct CDR3 sequences, over 75% being singletons. Note on this clonotype: The antigen remains unidentified.

Study-wide results and limits: In its TCR sequencing and HLA analysis, the study acknowledged that the number of individuals was relatively small.

The CDR3 consists of 14 residues. V lost 2 bases and J lost 4, with 10 bases in between. Germline CDR1 and CDR2: SGHDT and YYEEEE. The sequenced material came from CD8+ T cells from PBMCs. This clonotype originated in a human donor with multiple sclerosis. The chain joins TRBV5-6 to TRBJ1-3; possible D gene TRBD1, 5 bases. In nucleotides, the CDR3 is TGTGCCAGCAGCTTAGGGGATGCGGGAAACACCATATATTTT. Protein product: CASSLGDAGNTIYF.